Included here is one T cell receptor beta chain sequence, with context. TCRdb reprocessed the 5' RACE reads, with one entry per CDR3 protein and no DNA. The listing records roughly 300,000 distinct CDR3 sequences. This record comes from a study of monozygotic twins with inflammatory bowel disease. The CDR3 contains 17 residues. In germline, CDR1 is SGHRS, CDR2 YFSETQ. This clonotype originated in a human donor with ulcerative colitis or Crohn's disease, or a healthy co-twin of an affected twin (not recorded which). V and J are TRBV5-1 and TRBJ2-1; TCRdb calls TRBD1, which cannot be checked without DNA. The sequenced sample was blood. The CDR3 loop is CASSSPPRGSSYNEQFF. Supplemented by reference TRBV5-1 and TRBJ2-1, the full variable domain reads KAGVTQTPRYLIKTRGQQVTLSCSPISGHRSVSWYQQTPGQGLQFLFEYFSETQRNKGNFPGRFSGRQFSNSRSEMNVSTLELGDSALYLCASSSPPRGSSYNEQFFGPGTRLTVL.